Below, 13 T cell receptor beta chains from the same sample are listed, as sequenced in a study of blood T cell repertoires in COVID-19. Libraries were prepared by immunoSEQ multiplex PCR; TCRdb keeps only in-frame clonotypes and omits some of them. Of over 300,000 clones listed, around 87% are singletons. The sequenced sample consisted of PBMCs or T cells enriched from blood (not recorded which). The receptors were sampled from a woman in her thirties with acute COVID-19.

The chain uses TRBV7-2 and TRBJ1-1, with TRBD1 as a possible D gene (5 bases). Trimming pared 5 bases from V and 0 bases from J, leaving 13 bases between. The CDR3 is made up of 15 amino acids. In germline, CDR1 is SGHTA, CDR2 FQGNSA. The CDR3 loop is CASSPRQLLNTEAFF. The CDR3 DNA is TGTGCCAGCAGCCCGCGACAGCTTTTGAACACTGAAGCTTTCTTT.

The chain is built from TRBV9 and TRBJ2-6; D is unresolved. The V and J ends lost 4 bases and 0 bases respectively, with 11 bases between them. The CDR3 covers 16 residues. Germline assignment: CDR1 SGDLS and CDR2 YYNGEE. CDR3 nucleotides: TGTGCCAGCAGCCCCAGACATCGCTCTGGGGCCAACGTCCTGACTTTC. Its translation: CASSPRHRSGANVLTF. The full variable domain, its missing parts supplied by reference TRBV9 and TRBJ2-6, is DSGVTQTPKHLITATGQRVTLRCSPRSGDLSVYWYQQSLDQGLQFLIQYYNGEERAKGNILERFSAQQFPDLHSELNLSSLELGDSALYFCASSPRHRSGANVLTFGAGSRLTVL.

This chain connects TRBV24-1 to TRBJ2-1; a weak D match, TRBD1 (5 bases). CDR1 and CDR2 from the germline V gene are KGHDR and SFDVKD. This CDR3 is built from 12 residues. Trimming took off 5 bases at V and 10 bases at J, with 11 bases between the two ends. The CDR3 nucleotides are TGTGCCACCAGTGTAAGGGGCAGGGAGCAGTTCTTC. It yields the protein CATSVRGREQFF.

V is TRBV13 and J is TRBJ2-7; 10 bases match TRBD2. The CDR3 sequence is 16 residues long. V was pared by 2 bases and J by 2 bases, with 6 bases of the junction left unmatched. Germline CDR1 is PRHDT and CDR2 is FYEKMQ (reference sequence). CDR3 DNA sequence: TGTGCCAGCAGCTTATCCTGGACTAGCGGCCCCTACGAGCAGTACTTC. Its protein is CASSLSWTSGPYEQYF.

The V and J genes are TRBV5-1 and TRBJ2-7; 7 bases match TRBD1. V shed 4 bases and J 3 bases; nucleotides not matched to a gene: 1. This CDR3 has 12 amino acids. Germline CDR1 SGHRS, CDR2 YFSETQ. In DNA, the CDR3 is TGCGCCAGCAGCCAGGGGGTCTACGAGCAGTACTTC. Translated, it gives CASSQGVYEQYF.

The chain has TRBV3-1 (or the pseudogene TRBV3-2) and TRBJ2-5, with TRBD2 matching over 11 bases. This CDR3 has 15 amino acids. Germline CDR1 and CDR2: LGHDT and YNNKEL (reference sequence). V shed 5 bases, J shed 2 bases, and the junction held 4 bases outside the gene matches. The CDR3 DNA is TGTGCCAGCAGCTCTAGCGGGGGGCCACAAGAGACCCAGTACTTC. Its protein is CASSSSGGPQETQYF.

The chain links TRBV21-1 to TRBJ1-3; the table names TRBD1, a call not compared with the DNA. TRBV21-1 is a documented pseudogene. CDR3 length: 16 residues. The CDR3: CASSKIQGASGNTIYF. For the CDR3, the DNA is TGTGCCAGCAGCAAAATCCAGGGGGCTAGTGGAAACACCATATATTTT.

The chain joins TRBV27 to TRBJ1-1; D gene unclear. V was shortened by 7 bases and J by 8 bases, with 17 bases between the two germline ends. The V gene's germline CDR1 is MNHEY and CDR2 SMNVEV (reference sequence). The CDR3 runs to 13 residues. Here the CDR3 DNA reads TGTGCCAGCACCTGGGCTTTGGGGAGGGAAGCTTTCTTT. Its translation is CASTWALGREAFF.

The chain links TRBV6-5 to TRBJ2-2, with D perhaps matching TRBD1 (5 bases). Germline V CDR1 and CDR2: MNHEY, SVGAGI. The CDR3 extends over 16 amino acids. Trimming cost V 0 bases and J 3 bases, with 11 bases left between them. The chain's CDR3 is CASSYSSRAHTGELFF. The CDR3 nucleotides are TGTGCCAGCAGTTACTCTTCCAGGGCCCACACCGGGGAGCTGTTTTTT.

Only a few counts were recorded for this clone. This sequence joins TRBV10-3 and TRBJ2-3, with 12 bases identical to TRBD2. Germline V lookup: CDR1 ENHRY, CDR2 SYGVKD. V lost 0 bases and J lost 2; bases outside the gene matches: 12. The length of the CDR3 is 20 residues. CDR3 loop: CAISESLLAGGGFFTDTQYF. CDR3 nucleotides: TGTGCCATCAGTGAGTCTTTACTAGCGGGGGGCGGTTTCTTCACAGATACGCAGTATTTT.

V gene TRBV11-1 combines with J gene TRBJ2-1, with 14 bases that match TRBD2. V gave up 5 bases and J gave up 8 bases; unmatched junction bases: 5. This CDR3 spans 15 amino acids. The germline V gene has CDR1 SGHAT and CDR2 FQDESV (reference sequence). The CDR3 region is CASSLGLAGVYEQFF. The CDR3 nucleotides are TGTGCCAGCAGCCTGGGACTAGCGGGGGTTTATGAGCAGTTCTTC.

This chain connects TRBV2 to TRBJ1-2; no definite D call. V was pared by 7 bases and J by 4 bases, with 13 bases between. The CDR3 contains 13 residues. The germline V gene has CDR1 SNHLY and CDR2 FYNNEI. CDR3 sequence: CASTNNFGYGYTF. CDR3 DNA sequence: TGTGCCAGCACGAATAACTTCGGCTATGGCTACACCTTC.

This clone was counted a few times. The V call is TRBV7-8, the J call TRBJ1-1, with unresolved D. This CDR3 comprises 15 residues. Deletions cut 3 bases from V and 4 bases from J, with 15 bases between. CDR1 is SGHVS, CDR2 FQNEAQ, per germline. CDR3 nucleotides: TGTGCCAGCAGCTTTTGGGAGGGTGGTGTCACTGAAGCTTTCTTT. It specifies CASSFWEGGVTEAFF.